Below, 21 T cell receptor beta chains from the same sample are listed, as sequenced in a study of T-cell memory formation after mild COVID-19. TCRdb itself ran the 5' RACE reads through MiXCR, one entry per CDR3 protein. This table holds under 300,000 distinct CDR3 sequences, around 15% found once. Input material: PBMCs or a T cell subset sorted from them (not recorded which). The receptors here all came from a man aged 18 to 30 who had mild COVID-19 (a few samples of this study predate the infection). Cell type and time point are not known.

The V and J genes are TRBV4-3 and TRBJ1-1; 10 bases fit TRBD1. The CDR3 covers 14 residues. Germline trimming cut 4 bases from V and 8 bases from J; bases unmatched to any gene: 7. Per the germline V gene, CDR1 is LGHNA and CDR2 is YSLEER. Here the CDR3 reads CASSRTGGVPEAFF. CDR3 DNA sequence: TGCGCCAGCAGCCGGACAGGGGGGGTCCCAGAAGCTTTCTTT.

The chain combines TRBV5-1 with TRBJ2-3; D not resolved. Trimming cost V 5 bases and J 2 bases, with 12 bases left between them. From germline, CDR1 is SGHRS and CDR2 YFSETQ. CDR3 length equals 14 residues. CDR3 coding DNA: TGCGCCAGCAGGCGGTGGTGGGACACAGATACGCAGTATTTT. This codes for CASRRWWDTDTQYF.

Written as DNA, the CDR3 is TGTGCCAGTAGTACCCAGTCGGGAGCGCAGTATTTT. Amino acid sequence: CASSTQSGAQYF. The chain uses TRBV19 and TRBJ2-3; tentatively, D is TRBD2 (6 bases). The V gene's germline CDR1 is LNHDA and CDR2 SQIVND (reference sequence). This CDR3 region has 12 residues. Trimming pared 4 bases from V and 10 bases from J, leaving 12 bases between.

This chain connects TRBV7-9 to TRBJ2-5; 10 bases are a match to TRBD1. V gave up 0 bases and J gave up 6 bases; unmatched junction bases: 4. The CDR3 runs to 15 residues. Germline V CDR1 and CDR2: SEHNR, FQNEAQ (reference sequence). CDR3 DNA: TGTGCCAGCAGCTTAGCGGACAGGGGGTCGAAGACCCAGTACTTC. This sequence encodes CASSLADRGSKTQYF. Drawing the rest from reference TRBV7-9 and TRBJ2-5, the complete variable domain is DTGVSQNPRHKITKRGQNVTFRCDPISEHNRLYWYRQTLGQGPEFLTYFQNEAQLEKSRLLSDRFSAERPKGSFSTLEIQRTEQGDSAMYLCASSLADRGSKTQYFGPGTRLLVL.

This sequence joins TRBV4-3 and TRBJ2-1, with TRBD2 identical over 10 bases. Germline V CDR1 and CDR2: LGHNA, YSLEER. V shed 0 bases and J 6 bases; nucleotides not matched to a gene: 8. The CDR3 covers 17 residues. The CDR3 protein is CASSQELVAGGRNEQFF. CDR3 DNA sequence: TGCGCCAGCAGCCAAGAGTTAGTAGCGGGGGGACGCAATGAGCAGTTCTTC.

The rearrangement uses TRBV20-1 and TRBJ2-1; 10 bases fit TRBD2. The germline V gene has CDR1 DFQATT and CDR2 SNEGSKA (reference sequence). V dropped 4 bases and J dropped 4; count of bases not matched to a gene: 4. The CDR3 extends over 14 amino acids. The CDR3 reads CSANLAGAYNEQFF. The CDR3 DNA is TGCAGTGCTAACCTAGCGGGGGCTTACAATGAGCAGTTCTTC.

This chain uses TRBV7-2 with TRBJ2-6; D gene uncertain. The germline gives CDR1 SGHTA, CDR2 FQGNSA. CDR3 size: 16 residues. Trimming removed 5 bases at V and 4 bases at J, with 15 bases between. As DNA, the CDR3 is TGTGCCAGCAGCCCCTGGACCGCTCAGGGGGCCAACGTCCTGACTTTC. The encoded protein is CASSPWTAQGANVLTF.

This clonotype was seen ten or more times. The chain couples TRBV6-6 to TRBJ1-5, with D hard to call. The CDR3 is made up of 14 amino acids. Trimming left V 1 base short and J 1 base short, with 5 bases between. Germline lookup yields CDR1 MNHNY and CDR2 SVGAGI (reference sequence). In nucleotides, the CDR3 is TGTGCCAGCAGTTACTTTCAGAGCAATCAGCCCCAGCATTTT. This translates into CASSYFQSNQPQHF.

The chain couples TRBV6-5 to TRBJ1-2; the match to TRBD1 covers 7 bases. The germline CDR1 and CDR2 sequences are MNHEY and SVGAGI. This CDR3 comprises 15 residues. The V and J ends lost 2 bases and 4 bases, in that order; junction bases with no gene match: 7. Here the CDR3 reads CASSYTGQRSYGYTF. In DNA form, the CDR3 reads TGTGCCAGCAGTTACACGGGACAGCGTTCCTATGGCTACACCTTC.

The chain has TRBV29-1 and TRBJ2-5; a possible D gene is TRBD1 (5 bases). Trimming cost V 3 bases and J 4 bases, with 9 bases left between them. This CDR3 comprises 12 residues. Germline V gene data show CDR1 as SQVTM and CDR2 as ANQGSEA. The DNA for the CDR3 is TGCAGCGTTGACCGGCAGGGAGAGACCCAGTACTTC. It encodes CSVDRQGETQYF.

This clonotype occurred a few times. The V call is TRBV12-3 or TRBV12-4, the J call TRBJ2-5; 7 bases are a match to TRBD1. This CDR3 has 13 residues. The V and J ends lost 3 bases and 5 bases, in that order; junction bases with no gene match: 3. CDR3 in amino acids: CASSFTGAETQYF. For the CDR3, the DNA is TGTGCCAGCAGTTTCACAGGGGCGGAGACCCAGTACTTC.

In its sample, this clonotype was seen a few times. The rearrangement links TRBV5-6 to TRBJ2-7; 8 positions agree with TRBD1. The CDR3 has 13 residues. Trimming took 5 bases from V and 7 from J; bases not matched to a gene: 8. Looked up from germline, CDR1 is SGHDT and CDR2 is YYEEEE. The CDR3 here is CASRPQGVGEQYF. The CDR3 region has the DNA TGTGCCAGCAGACCACAGGGGGTGGGGGAGCAGTACTTC.

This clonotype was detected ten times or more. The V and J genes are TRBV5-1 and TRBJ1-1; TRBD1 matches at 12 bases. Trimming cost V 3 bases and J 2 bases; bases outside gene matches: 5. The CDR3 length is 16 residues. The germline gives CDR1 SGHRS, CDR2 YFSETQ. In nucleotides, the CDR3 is TGCGCCAGCAGCTGGGGGGACAGGGGGCCTAACACTGAAGCTTTCTTT. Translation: CASSWGDRGPNTEAFF.

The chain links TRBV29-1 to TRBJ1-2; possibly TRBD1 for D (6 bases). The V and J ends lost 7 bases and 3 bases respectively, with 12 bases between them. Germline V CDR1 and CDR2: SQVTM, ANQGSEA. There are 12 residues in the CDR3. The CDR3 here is CSGEQGDYGYTF. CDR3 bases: TGCAGCGGAGAACAGGGCGACTATGGCTACACCTTC.

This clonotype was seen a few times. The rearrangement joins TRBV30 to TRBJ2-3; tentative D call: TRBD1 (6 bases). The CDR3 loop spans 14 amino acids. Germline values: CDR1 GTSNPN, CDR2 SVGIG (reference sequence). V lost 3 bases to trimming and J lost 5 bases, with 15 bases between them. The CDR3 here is CAWSLQGLLDTQYF. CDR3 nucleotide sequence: TGTGCCTGGAGCTTACAGGGTCTTTTAGATACGCAGTATTTT.

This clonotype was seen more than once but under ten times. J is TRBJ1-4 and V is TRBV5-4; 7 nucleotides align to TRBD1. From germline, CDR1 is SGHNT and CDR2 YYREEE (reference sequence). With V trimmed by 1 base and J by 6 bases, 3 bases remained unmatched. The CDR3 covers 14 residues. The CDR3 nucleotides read TGTGCCAGCAGCTTGTGGCAGGGGGATGAAAAACTGTTTTTT. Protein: CASSLWQGDEKLFF.

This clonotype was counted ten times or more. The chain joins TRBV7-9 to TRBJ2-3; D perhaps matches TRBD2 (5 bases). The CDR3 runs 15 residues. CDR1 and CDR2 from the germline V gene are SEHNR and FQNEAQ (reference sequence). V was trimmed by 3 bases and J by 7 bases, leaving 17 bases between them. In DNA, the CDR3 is TGTGCCAGCAGCTTCAGACACGGGAAGTTGAATACGCAGTATTTT. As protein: CASSFRHGKLNTQYF.

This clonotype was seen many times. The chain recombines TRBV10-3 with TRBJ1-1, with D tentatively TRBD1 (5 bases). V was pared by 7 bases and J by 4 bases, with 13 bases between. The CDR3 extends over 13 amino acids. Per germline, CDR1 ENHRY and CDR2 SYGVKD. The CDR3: CAINFQGGTEAFF. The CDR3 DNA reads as TGTGCCATCAATTTTCAGGGCGGCACTGAAGCTTTCTTT.

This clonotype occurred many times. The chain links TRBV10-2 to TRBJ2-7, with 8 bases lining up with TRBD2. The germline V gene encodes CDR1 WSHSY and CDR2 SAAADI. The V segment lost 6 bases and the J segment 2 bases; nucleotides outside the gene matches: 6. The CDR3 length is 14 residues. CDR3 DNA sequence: TGCGCCAGCAGCGGGGGACTAGGGGCCTACGAGCAGTACTTC. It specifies CASSGGLGAYEQYF.

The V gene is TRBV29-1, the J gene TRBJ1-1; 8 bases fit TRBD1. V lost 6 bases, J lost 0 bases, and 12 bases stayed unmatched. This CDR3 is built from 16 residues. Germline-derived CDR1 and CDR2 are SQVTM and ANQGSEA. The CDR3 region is CSVGRGTGTMNTEAFF. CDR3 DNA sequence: TGCAGCGTGGGCAGGGGGACAGGCACCATGAACACTGAAGCTTTCTTT.

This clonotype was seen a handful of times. The CDR3 here is CSVEDAEGAREQYV. The CDR3 bases are TGCAGCGTTGAAGATGCGGAGGGGGCTCGGGAGCAGTACGTC. V usage is TRBV29-1 and J usage is TRBJ2-7, with D perhaps matching TRBD1 (7 bases). Trimming cost V 0 bases and J 7 bases, with 16 bases left between them. CDR3 length equals 14 residues. Germline V lookup: CDR1 SQVTM, CDR2 ANQGSEA.